This T cell receptor beta chain was found in a study of T cells in localized non-small cell lung cancer (dated by TCRdb to between 2020 and 2021). With respect to the entire study: Comparing tumors with uninvolved tumor-adjacent lungs, the study looked at the T cell repertoires of around 250 patients with early-stage NSCLC. The cohort was made up of hundreds of treatment-naive NSCLC patients whose localized lung tumors had been resected. The mean age of the NSCLC patients was just over 65 years, with 120 to 150 men and over 100 women.

A note on this clone: Its recognized antigen is unknown. No base quality information exists; no much larger clone differs at one position.

Results and caveats for the whole study, not just this receptor: The highest T cell clonality was observed in uninvolved tumor-adjacent lung, where clonality exceeded that of tumor, suggesting that antigenic responses were more focused in uninvolved tumor-adjacent lung. Because the study design was exploratory, TCR variables were selected using unadjusted p-values without false-discovery rate correction. Because multi-region sequencing of the tumors was not done, intratumor heterogeneity could not be ruled out. A median of about 53 of the top 100 tumor clones were detected in paired uninvolved adjacent lung, and some 30 of these tumor clones were also found among the top 100 clones of the paired uninvolved adjacent lung. Higher blood T cell density associated with longer overall survival, while higher adjacent-lung clonality associated with shorter survival.

After removal of 6 bases from V and 3 bases from J, the junction retains 6 bases not matched to a gene. Including the terminal cysteine and phenylalanine, the CDR3 comprises 15 residues. CDR3 DNA only is kept here, 45 bases in frame from base 1. Sequences MNHNY (CDR1) and SVGAGI (CDR2) are obtained from the germline V gene (reference sequence). At diagnosis, tumor, uninvolved tumor-adjacent lung and peripheral blood were collected and then preserved as a mix of FFPE and fresh-frozen material. For TCR repertoire profiling, blood samples were analyzed as peripheral blood mononuclear cells. TCR beta CDR3 regions were sequenced from DNA using the immunoSEQ Assay. As for how the authors treated the data: To compute T cell density, TCR beta template counts were normalized to usable DNA, which was estimated by amplifying housekeeping genes. Richness was estimated with the preseqR package, extrapolating to 400,000 templates for PBMC samples and 120,000 templates for tissue samples. Clonality was calculated as one minus Pielou's evenness. Tissue-enriched TCRs were identified through differential abundance testing performed on productive amino-acid clonotypes, with a minimum total count of 5 and an alpha of 0.1. The Jaccard Index and the Morisita Overlap Index were used to measure how much the repertoires overlapped between compartments. TCR beta CDR3s were clustered by GLIPH together with public tetramer-defined viral CDR3s, and at least three viral sequences plus V-gene enrichment were required for viral motifs. The clones in this table, taken by TCRdb from immuneACCESS, are in-frame only. Not every clone is retained; where verified, under half of the shortfall comes from an unresolved V gene, and the cause of the rest is unknown. V and J calls and clone size come straight from that table; D and trimming were deduced from the DNA. In all, the sample holds 70,000 to 95,000 clones, and approximately 91% of those were seen once. 4.1% of the sample lies in the top ten.

This clonotype was obtained from a woman aged 35 to 70 with stage II squamous cell lung carcinoma. The rearranged chain carries TRBV6-6 and TRBJ1-3; TRBD1 agrees with 9 junctional bases. Sample: PBMCs, taken before any cancer treatment. The sequenced DNA is TGTGCCAGCAGACAACAGGGGGCAGGTGGAAACACCATATATTTT. Translated, this gives CASRQQGAGGNTIYF.